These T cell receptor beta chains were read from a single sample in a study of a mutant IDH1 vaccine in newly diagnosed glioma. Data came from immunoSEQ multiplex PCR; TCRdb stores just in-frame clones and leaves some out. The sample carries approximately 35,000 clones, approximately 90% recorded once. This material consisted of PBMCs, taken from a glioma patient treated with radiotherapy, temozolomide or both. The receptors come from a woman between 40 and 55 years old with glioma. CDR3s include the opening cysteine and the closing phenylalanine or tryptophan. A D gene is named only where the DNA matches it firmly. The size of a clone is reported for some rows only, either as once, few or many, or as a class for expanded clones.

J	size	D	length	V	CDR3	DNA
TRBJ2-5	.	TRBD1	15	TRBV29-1	CSVEDRRTGVWAQYF	TGCAGCGTTGAAGATCGCCGGACAGGGGTATGGGCCCAGTACTTC
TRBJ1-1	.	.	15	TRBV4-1	CASSQDTRLDTEAFF	TGCGCCAGCAGCCAAGACACAAGGTTAGACACTGAAGCTTTCTTT
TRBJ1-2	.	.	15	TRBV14	CASSQRGMTPYGYTF	TGTGCCAGCAGCCAACGTGGGATGACCCCCTATGGCTACACCTTC
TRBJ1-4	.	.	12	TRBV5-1	CASSFVGPPLFF	TGCGCCAGCAGCTTCGTAGGGCCGCCGCTGTTTTTT
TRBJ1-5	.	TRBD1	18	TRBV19	CASTTRTGGLSGNQPQHF	TGTGCCAGTACAACCCGGACAGGGGGCTTATCGGGCAATCAGCCCCAGCATTTT
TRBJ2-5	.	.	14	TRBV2	CASRHEAIQETQYF	TGTGCCAGCAGACACGAAGCAATCCAAGAGACCCAGTACTTC
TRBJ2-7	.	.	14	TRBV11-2	CASSLRRNSYEQYF	TGTGCCAGCAGCTTAAGGCGGAACTCCTACGAGCAGTACTTC
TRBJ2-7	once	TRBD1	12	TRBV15	CATSTRTGEQYF	TGTGCCACCAGCACCAGGACAGGCGAGCAGTACTTC
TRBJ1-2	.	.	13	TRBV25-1	CASSEQGNYGYTF	TGTGCCAGCAGTGAACAGGGTAACTATGGCTACACCTTC
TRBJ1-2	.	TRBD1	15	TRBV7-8	CASSSNVLQGDGYTF	TGTGCCAGCAGCTCCAATGTTCTCCAGGGGGACGGCTACACCTTC
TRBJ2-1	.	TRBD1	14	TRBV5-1	CASYEGTASFEQFF	TGCGCCAGCTACGAGGGGACAGCAAGTTTTGAGCAGTTCTTC
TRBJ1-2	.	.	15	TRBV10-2	CASRGVGDKDYGYTF	TGCGCCAGCCGGGGGGTGGGGGATAAAGACTATGGCTACACCTTC
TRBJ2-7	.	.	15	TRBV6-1	CASSPRAGLLNEQYF	TGTGCCAGCAGCCCCCGCGCGGGTCTCCTTAACGAGCAGTACTTC
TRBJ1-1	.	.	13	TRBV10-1	CASRIAKNTEAFF	TGCGCCAGCAGAATCGCCAAGAACACTGAAGCTTTCTTT
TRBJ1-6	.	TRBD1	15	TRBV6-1	CASTRTGPAGSPLHF	TGTGCCAGCACCAGGACAGGTCCTGCCGGTTCACCCCTCCACTTT
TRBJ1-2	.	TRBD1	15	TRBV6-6	CASSYEAQGAQGYTF	TGTGCCAGCAGTTACGAGGCGCAGGGGGCGCAGGGCTACACCTTC
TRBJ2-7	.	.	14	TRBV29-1	CSVKTTQGPYEQYF	TGCAGCGTTAAAACGACCCAGGGTCCCTACGAGCAGTACTTC
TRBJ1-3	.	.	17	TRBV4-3	CASSQSSPGDSGNTIYF	TGCGCCAGCAGTCAGTCAAGCCCAGGGGACTCTGGAAACACCATATATTTT
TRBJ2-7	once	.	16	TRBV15	CATGGKSRQGGSEQYF	TGTGCCACCGGGGGGAAAAGTCGACAGGGAGGTTCCGAGCAGTACTTC
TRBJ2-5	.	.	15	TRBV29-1	CSGREVEGNRETQYF	TGCAGCGGGCGTGAGGTGGAGGGTAATCGGGAGACCCAGTACTTC
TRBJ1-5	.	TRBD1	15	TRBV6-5	CASSTGQGRNQPQHF	TGTGCCAGCAGCACCGGACAGGGGCGCAATCAGCCCCAGCATTTT
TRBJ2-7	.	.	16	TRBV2	CASSESWGTGSYEQYF	TGTGCCAGCAGTGAAAGTTGGGGGACGGGATCCTACGAGCAGTACTTC
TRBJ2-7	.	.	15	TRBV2	CASSVEGGRFYEQYF	TGTGCCAGCAGTGTTGAGGGGGGAAGATTCTACGAGCAGTACTTC
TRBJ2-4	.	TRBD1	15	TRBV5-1	CASSAGQGARSIQYF	TGCGCCAGCAGCGCCGGACAGGGGGCACGATCCATTCAGTACTTC
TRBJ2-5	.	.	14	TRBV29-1	CSVKAGSKGETQYF	TGCAGCGTCAAGGCGGGCTCCAAGGGGGAGACCCAGTACTTC
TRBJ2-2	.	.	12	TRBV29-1	CSVSQNTGELFF	TGCAGCGTTTCCCAGAACACCGGGGAGCTGTTTTTT
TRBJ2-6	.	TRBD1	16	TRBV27	CASREDRGTGANVLTF	TGTGCCAGCAGGGAGGACAGGGGGACTGGGGCCAACGTCCTGACTTTC
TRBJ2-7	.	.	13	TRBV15	CATSSDSSYEQYF	TGTGCCACCAGCAGTGATAGCTCCTACGAGCAGTACTTC
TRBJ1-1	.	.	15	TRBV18	CASSPSKGGHTEAFF	TGTGCCAGCTCACCATCAAAGGGGGGACACACTGAAGCTTTCTTT
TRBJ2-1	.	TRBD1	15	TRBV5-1	CASSPGRQGAHEQFF	TGCGCCAGCAGCCCGGGGAGACAGGGGGCCCATGAGCAGTTCTTC
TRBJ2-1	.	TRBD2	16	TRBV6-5	CASSYTGTSVYNEQFF	TGTGCCAGCAGTTACACAGGGACTAGCGTCTACAATGAGCAGTTCTTC
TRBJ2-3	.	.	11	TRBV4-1	CASSLQDTQYF	TGCGCCAGCAGCCTACAAGATACGCAGTATTTT
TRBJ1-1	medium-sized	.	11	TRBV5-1	CASPLAPEAFF	TGCGCCAGCCCCTTAGCCCCTGAAGCTTTCTTT
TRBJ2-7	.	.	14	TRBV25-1	CASSETGPGYEQYF	TGTGCCAGCAGTGAAACCGGGCCAGGCTACGAGCAGTACTTC
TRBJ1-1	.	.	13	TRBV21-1	CASSTGTAAEAFF	TGTGCCAGCAGCACCGGGACCGCGGCTGAAGCTTTCTTT
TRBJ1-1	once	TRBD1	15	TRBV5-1	CASSPGQGWDTEAFF	TGCGCCAGCAGCCCTGGACAGGGGTGGGACACTGAAGCTTTCTTT
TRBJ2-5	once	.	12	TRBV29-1	CSVPMSGETQYF	TGCAGCGTCCCGATGAGCGGAGAGACCCAGTACTTC
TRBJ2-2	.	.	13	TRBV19	CASGRRNTGELFF	TGTGCCAGTGGACGAAGGAACACCGGGGAGCTGTTTTTT
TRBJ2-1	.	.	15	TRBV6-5	CASSYSRGRIDEQFF	TGTGCCAGCAGTTACTCGCGGGGTAGGATCGATGAGCAGTTCTTC
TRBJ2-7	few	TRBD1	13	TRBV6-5	CASSRDRAREQYF	TGTGCCAGCAGTCGGGACAGGGCAAGGGAGCAGTACTTC
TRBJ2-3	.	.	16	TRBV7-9	CASSLAVTPKADTQYF	TGTGCCAGCAGCTTAGCAGTCACACCGAAGGCAGATACGCAGTATTTT
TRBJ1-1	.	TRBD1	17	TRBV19	CASSIGNLRGPSTEAFF	TGTGCCAGTAGTATAGGGAATCTCAGGGGGCCGAGCACTGAAGCTTTCTTT
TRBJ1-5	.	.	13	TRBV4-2	CASSQDTNQPQHF	TGTGCCAGCAGCCAAGATACGAATCAGCCCCAGCATTTT
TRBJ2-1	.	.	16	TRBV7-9	CASSSLRGPGYNEQFF	TGTGCCAGCAGCTCCCTGCGAGGCCCGGGTTACAATGAGCAGTTCTTC
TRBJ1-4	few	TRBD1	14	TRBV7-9	CASSQTGRGEKLFF	TGTGCCAGCAGCCAGACAGGGAGGGGAGAAAAACTGTTTTTT
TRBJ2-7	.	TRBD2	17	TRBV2	CASSERDLAGVSYEQYF	TGTGCCAGCAGTGAAAGGGATTTAGCGGGGGTCTCCTACGAGCAGTACTTC
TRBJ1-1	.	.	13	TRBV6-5	CASTGPANTEAFF	TGTGCCAGTACAGGGCCCGCGAACACTGAAGCTTTCTTT
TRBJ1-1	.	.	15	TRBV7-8	CASSPAPSMNTEAFF	TGTGCCAGCAGCCCCGCTCCTAGCATGAACACTGAAGCTTTCTTT
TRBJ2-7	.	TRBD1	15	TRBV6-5	CASRTGQGASYEQYF	TGTGCCAGCAGAACCGGACAGGGGGCGAGCTACGAGCAGTACTTC
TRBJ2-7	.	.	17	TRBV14	CASSQDPLGGGSYEQYF	TGTGCCAGCAGCCAAGATCCCTTGGGGGGAGGCTCCTACGAGCAGTACTTC
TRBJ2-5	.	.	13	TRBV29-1	CSVGTALKETQYF	TGCAGCGTTGGGACGGCCCTAAAGGAGACCCAGTACTTC
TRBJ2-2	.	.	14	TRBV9	CASSVIAETGELFF	TGTGCCAGCAGCGTAATAGCGGAGACCGGGGAGCTGTTTTTT
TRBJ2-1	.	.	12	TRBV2	CASSGRVNEQFF	TGTGCCAGCAGTGGCAGGGTTAATGAGCAGTTCTTC
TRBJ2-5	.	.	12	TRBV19	CASSVGRETQYF	TGTGCCAGTAGTGTAGGTAGGGAGACCCAGTACTTC
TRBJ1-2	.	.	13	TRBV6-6	CASSSNRFAGYTF	TGTGCCAGCAGTTCTAATCGGTTTGCGGGCTACACCTTC
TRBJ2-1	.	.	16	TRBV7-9	CASSPSALRVYNEQFF	TGTGCCAGCAGCCCCTCAGCGCTACGAGTGTACAATGAGCAGTTCTTC
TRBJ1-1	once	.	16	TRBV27	CASSLRPRESDTEAFF	TGTGCCAGCAGTTTAAGACCTAGGGAATCGGACACTGAAGCTTTCTTT
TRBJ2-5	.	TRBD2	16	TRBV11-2	CASSLDPAGGQETQYF	TGTGCCAGCAGCTTAGATCCGGCGGGAGGGCAAGAGACCCAGTACTTC